This TCR beta chain was sequenced in a study of blood T cell repertoires in COVID-19 (TCRdb year 2020). For the wider study: Samples from collaborators originated in the United States, Italy and Spain and spanned both the acute and convalescent phases of COVID-19. The material from the prospective study consisted of cDNA or gDNA derived from T cells, B-cell-depleted T cells, or PBMCs. Where HLA class I and class II types were available, the types were taken from metadata supplied by the sample provider, not from assay-based typing. The samples were drawn from two sources: the first 160 participants of the ongoing ImmuneRACE study, and 1,200 or so subjects contributed by 6 global collaborators. The dataset comprised deeply sampled blood TCRbeta repertoires from subjects exposed to, actively infected with, or recovered from COVID-19. A freely available public database, intended as a resource for researchers studying the immune response to SARS-CoV-2, is where the repertoires were released. A de-identified subject ID, COVID-19 status, age in years and sex were almost always included in the sample metadata.

TCRbeta CDR3 regions were amplified from genomic DNA by means of the immunoSEQ Assay, a bias-controlled multiplex PCR. The original pipeline was this. Within the assay, amplification of reference gene primers was used to estimate how many nucleated cells each sample contained. Sequence reads were collapsed and filtered to measure the absolute abundance of every unique TCRbeta CDR3 rearrangement. For each sample, productive Simpson clonality was calculated as the square root of Simpson's diversity index over productive rearrangements. In its TCRdb copy, this immuneACCESS table keeps in-frame sequences only and misses some clones. Where compared with another copy, unresolved V genes explain less than half of these, and the others have no known cause. V, J and clone size were drawn from that table, and D and trimming were deduced from the DNA. This sample comprises some 160,000 clones, about four fifths of them detected only once. The ten largest clones take up about 6.8% of the sample.

V and J are trimmed by 7 bases and 7 bases, and the gene matches miss 4 bases of the junction. The CDR3 numbers 12 residues from cysteine through phenylalanine. Kept here is only the CDR3 DNA, which spans 36 bases and is read in frame from base 1. Via the germline V gene (reference sequence), CDR1 is GTSNPN and CDR2 SVGIG. Each collaborating institution followed its own protocols to collect whole blood in K2EDTA tubes. For TCRbeta analysis, collaborator samples were shipped as frozen whole blood, as isolated PBMCs, or as DNA extracted from either sample type. Worth noting for this clone: Its recognized antigen is unknown. No clone much larger than this one lies a single base away; base qualities are absent.

Findings and caveats that apply to the study as a whole: The amount of clinical and demographic metadata varied by source and participant and was provided uncurated.

The chain links TRBV30 with TRBJ1-6; 7 central nucleotides agree with TRBD1. The sequence was obtained from a man between 65 and 79 years old with active or convalescent COVID-19. Sequenced sample: peripheral blood. The CDR3 protein is CALDRENSPLHF. The nucleotide sequence is given as TGTGCCTTAGACAGGGAAAATTCACCCCTCCACTTT.